The 6 T cell receptor beta chains listed next were all sequenced from one sample in a study of regulatory T cells in long-lasting Graves disease. Researchers made TCR beta libraries by using iRepertoire HTBI primers and running Arm-PCR on CDR3 regions. From the multiplex PCR reads, TCRdb called clonotypes with MiXCR, one entry per CDR3 protein. Counted here are fewer than 550,000 distinct CDR3 sequences, about 22% occurring once; the ten biggest clones make up over 6%. The time point is: persistent/refractory GD, antithyroid drugs over 5 years with positive TRAb. RNA extracted from PBMCs served as the sequencing template. This sample comprised peripheral blood mononuclear cells (PBMCs), obtained when the disease was refractory, from a patient treated with antithyroid drugs. Receptors were obtained from a female donor with Graves disease.

This clonotype showed up many times. The chain employs TRBV12-3 or TRBV12-4 and TRBJ1-2; D may be TRBD1 (5 bases). The germline V and J ends were trimmed by 5 bases and 4 bases, with 11 bases remaining between them. This CDR3 is 13 amino acids long. This CDR3 is CASSGASSYGYTF. The CDR3 DNA reads TGTGCCAGCAGTGGGGCCTCTTCCTATGGCTACACCTTC.

The chain joins TRBV5-1 to TRBJ2-7; TRBD1 or TRBD2 may be the D gene (5 bases each). V was cut by 2 bases and J by 4 bases, with 13 bases left in between. Germline-derived CDR1 and CDR2 are SGHRS and YFSETQ. The CDR3 length is 14 residues. The CDR3 loop reads CASSFEGTNYEQYF. The CDR3 DNA reads TGCGCCAGCAGCTTTGAGGGGACGAATTACGAGCAGTACTTC.

This rearrangement joins TRBV7-2 to TRBJ1-5, with D possibly being TRBD1 (6 bases). Trimming stripped 10 bases from V and 6 bases from J, with 19 bases between. CDR3 length: 14 residues. Germline V lookup: CDR1 SGHTA, CDR2 FQGNSA. This chain's CDR3 is CATEGGGIRQPQHF. CDR3 coding DNA: TGTGCCACCGAGGGGGGCGGCATCCGTCAGCCCCAGCATTTT.

V usage is TRBV5-1 and J usage is TRBJ1-6; D call uncertain. The germline V gene has CDR1 SGHRS and CDR2 YFSETQ. The CDR3 runs to 16 residues. The V gene lost 2 bases and the J gene lost 6 bases, with 15 bases spanning the gap. CDR3 loop: CASSFEGQAVNSPLHF. In DNA, the CDR3 is TGCGCCAGCAGCTTCGAAGGCCAGGCCGTTAATTCACCCCTCCACTTT. Variable domain in full (rest from reference TRBV5-1 and TRBJ1-6): KAGVTQTPRYLIKTRGQQVTLSCSPISGHRSVSWYQQTPGQGLQFLFEYFSETQRNKGNFPGRFSGRQFSNSRSEMNVSTLELGDSALYLCASSFEGQAVNSPLHFGNGTRLTVT.

In its sample, this clonotype was seen a few times. The chain uses TRBV7-6 and TRBJ2-7, with D tentatively TRBD2 (6 bases). V was shortened by 5 bases and J by 6 bases, with 23 bases between the two germline ends. The CDR3 spans 16 residues. Germline values: CDR1 SGHVS, CDR2 FNYEAQ. The CDR3 sequence is CASSPALRLESSEQYF. Written as DNA, the CDR3 is TGTGCCAGCAGCCCCGCGCTAAGACTAGAATCAAGCGAGCAGTACTTC.

The chain recombines TRBV9 with TRBJ1-5; D gene unclear. V shed 3 bases and J shed 5 bases, with 12 bases lying between them. The CDR3 extends over 14 amino acids. Germline-derived CDR1 and CDR2 are SGDLS and YYNGEE. CDR3 residues: CASSGPGRDQPQHF. CDR3 sequence (DNA): TGTGCCAGCAGCGGCCCCGGTCGCGATCAGCCCCAGCATTTT. Using reference TRBV9 and TRBJ1-5 for the parts outside the CDR3, the full variable domain is DSGVTQTPKHLITATGQRVTLRCSPRSGDLSVYWYQQSLDQGLQFLIQYYNGEERAKGNILERFSAQQFPDLHSELNLSSLELGDSALYFCASSGPGRDQPQHFGDGTRLSIL.